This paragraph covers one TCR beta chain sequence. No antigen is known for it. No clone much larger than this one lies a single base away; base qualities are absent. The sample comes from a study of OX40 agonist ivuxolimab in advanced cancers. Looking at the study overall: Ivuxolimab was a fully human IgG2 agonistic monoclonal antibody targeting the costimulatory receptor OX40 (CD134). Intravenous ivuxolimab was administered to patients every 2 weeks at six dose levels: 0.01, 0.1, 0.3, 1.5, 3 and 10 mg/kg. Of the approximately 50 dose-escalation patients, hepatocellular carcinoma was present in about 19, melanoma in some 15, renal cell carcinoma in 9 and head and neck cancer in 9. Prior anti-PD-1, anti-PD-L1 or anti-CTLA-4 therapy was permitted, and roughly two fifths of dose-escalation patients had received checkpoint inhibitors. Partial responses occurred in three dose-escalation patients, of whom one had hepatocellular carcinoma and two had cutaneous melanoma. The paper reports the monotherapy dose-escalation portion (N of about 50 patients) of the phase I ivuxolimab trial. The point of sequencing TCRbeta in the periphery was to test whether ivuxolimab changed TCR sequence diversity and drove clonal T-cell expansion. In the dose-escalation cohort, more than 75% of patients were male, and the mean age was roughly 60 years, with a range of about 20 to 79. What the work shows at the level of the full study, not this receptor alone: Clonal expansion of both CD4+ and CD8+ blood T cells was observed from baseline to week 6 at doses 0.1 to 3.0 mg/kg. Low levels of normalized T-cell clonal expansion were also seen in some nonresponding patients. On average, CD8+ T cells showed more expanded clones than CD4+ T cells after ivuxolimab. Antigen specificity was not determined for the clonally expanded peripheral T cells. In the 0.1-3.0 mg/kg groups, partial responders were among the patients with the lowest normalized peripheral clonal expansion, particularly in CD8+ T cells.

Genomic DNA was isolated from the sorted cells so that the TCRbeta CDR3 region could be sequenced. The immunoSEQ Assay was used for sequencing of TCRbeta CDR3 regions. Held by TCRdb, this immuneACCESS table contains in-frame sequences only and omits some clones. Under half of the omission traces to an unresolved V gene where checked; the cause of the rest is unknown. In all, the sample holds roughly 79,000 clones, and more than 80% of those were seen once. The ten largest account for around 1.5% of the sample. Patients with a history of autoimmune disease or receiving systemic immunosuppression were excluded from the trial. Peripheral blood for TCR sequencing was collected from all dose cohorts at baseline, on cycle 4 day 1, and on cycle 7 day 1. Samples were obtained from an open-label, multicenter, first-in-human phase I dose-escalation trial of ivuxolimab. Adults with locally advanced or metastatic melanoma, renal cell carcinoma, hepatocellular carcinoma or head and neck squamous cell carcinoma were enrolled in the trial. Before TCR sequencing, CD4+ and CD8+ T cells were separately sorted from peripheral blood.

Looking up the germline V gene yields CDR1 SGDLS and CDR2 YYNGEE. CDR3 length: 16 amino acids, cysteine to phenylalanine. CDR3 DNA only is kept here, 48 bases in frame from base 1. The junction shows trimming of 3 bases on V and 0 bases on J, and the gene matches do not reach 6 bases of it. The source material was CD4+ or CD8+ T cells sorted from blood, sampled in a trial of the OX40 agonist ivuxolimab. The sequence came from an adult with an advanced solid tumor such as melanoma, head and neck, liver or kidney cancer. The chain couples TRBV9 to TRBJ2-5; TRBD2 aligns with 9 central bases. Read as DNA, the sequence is TGTGCCAGCAGCGCGGGCTCTAGCGGGAACCAAGAGACCCAGTACTTC. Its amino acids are CASSAGSSGNQETQYF.